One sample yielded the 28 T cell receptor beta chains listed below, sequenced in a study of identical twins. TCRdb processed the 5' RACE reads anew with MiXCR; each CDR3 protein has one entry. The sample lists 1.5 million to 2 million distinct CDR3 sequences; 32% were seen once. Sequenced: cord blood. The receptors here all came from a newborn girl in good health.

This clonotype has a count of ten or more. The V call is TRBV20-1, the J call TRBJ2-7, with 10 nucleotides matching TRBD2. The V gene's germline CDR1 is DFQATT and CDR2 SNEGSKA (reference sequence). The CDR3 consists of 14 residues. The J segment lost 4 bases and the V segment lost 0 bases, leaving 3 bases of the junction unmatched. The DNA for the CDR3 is TGCAGTGCTAGAGACTTGACTAGCGGGTACGAGCAGTACTTC. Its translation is CSARDLTSGYEQYF.

CDR3 nucleotides: TGTGCTAGTGGTTTGGTATTGGCTGGGCAGGGAGAGACCCAGTACTTC. Its translation is CASGLVLAGQGETQYF. The J gene is TRBJ2-5, the V gene TRBV12-5; tentatively, D is TRBD1 (5 bases). The length of the CDR3 is 16 residues. V was trimmed by 0 bases and J by 4 bases, leaving 15 bases between them. Germline CDR1 and CDR2: LGHNT and FRNRAP.

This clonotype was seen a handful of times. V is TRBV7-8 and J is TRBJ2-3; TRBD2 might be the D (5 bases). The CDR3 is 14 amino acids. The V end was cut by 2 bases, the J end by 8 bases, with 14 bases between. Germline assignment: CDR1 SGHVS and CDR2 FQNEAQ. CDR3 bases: TGTGCCAGCAGCTTATGGTATGGACTGAGTACGCAGTATTTT. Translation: CASSLWYGLSTQYF.

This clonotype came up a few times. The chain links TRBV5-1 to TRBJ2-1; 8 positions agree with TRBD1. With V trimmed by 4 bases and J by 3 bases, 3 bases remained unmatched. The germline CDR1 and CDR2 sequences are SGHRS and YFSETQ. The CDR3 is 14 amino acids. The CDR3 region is CASSAGQVYNEQFF. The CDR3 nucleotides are TGCGCCAGCAGCGCGGGACAGGTCTACAATGAGCAGTTCTTC.

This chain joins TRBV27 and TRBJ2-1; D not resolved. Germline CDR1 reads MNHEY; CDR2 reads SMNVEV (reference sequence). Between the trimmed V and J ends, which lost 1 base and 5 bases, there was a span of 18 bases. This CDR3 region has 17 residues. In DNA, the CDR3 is TGTGCCAGCAGTTTATTTGTTAGTAGGCGCGAGGACAATGAGCAGTTCTTC. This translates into CASSLFVSRREDNEQFF.

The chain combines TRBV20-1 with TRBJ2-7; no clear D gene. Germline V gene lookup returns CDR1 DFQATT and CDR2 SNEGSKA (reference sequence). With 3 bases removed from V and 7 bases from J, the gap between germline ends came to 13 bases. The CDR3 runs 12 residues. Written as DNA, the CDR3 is TGCAGTGCTAGCGCGGCCTACAATGAGCAGTACTTC. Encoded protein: CSASAAYNEQYF.

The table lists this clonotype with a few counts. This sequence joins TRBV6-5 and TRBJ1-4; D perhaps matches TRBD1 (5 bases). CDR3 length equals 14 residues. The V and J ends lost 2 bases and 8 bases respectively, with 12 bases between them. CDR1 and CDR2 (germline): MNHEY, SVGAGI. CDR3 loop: CASSYGRVGEKLFF. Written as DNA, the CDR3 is TGTGCCAGCAGTTACGGCAGGGTGGGCGAAAAACTGTTTTTT.

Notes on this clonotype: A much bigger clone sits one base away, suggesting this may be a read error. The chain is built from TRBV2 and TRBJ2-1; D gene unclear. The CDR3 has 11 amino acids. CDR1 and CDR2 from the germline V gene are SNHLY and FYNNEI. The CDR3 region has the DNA TGTGTCAGCAGTTACCTCCATGAGCAGTTCTTC. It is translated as CVSSYLHEQFF. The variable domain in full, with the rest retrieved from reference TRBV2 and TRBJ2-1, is EPEVTQTPSHQVTQMGQEVILRCVPISNHLYFYWYRQILGQKVEFLVSFYNNEISEKSEIFDDQFSVERPDGSNFTLKIRSTKLEDSAMYFCVSSYLHEQFFGPGTRLTVL.

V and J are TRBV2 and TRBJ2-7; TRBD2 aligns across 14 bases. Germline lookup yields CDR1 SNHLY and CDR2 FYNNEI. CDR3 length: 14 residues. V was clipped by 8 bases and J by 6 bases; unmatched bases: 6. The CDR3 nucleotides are TGTGCCAGCCGTCCGGGACTAGCGGGAGCCGAGCAGTACTTC. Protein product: CASRPGLAGAEQYF.

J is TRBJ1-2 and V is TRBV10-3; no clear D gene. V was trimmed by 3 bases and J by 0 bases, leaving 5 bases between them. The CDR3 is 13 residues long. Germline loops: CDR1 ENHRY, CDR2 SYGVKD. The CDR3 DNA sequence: TGTGCCATCAGTGATTTGGCTAACTATGGCTACACCTTC. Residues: CAISDLANYGYTF.

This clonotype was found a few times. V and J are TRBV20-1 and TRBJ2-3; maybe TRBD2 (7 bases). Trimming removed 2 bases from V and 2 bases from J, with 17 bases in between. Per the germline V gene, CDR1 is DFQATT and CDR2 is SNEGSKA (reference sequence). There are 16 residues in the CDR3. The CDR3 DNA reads TGCAGTGCTAGATTCTATAGGGGGGGCCCCACAGATACGCAGTATTTT. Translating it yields CSARFYRGGPTDTQYF.

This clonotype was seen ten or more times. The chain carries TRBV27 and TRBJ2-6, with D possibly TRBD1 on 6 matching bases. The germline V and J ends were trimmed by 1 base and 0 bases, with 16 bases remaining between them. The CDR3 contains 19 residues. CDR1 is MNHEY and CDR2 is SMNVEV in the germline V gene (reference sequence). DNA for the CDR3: TGTGCCAGCAGTTTATTGGAGACAGGTACTCTCTCTGGGGCCAACGTCCTGACTTTC. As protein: CASSLLETGTLSGANVLTF.

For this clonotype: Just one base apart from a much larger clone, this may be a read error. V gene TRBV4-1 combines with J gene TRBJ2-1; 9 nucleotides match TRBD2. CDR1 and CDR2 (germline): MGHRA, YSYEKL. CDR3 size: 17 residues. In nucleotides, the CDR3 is TGCGCCAGCAGCCAAGTGGTAGCGGGAGTGAGATACAATGAGCGGTTCTTC. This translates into CASSQVVAGVRYNERFF.

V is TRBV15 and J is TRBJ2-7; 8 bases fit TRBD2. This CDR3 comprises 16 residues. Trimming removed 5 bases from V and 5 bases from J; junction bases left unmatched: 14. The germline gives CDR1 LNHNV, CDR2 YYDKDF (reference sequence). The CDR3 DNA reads TGTGCCACCAGCGTCCTAGGACTAGCAGGGATCAACGAGCAGTACTTC. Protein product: CATSVLGLAGINEQYF.

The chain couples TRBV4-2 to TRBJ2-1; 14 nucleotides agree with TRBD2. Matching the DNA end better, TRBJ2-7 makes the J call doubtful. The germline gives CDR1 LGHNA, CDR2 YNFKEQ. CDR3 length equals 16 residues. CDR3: CASSHTGTSGRNEQYF. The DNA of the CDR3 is TGTGCCAGCAGCCATACCGGGACTAGCGGGAGAAATGAGCAGTACTTC.

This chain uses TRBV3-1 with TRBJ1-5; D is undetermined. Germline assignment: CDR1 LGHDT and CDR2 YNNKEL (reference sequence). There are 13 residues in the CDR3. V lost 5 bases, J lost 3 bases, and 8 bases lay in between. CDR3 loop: CASSETSNQPQHF. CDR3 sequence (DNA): TGTGCCAGCAGCGAGACCTCCAATCAGCCCCAGCATTTT.

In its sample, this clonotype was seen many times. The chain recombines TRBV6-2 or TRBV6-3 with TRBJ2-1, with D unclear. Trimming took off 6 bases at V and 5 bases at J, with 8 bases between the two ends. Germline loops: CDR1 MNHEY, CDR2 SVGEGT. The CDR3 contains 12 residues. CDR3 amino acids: CASRKGHNEQFF. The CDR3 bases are TGTGCCAGCAGGAAAGGACACAATGAGCAGTTCTTC.

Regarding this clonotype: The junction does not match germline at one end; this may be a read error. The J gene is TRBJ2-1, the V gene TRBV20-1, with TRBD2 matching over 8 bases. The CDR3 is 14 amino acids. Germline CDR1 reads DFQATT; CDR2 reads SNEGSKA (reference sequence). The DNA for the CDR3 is TGCGGTGCTAGAGAGCCGGGAGGGGACAATGAGCAGTTCTTC. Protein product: CGAREPGGDNEQFF.

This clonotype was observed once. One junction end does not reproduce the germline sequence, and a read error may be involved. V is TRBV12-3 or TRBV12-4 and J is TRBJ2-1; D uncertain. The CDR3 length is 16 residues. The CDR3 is CASSPPGLSSYNEQVF. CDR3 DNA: TGTGCCAGCAGTCCGCCGGGCCTGAGCTCCTACAATGAGCAGGTCTTC.

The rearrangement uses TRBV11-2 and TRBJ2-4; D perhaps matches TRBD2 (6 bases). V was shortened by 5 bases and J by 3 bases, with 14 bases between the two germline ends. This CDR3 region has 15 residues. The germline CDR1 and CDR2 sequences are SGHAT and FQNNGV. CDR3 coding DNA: TGTGCCAGCAGCCGACCCCAGGGAGGCAAAAACATTCAGTACTTC. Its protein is CASSRPQGGKNIQYF.

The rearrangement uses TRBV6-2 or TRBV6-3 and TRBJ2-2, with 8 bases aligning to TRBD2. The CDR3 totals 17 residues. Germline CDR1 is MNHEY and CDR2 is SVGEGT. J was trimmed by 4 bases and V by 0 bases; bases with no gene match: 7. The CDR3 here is CASSYSIREGPTGELFF. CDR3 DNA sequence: TGTGCCAGCAGTTACTCGATACGGGAGGGCCCCACCGGGGAGCTGTTTTTT.

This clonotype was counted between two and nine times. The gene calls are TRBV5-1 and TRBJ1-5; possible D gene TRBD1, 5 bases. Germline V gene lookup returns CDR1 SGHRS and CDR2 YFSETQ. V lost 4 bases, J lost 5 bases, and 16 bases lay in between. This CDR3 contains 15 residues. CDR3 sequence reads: CASSEQGGGDQPQHF. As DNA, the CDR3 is TGCGCCAGCAGCGAGCAGGGAGGTGGCGATCAGCCCCAGCATTTT.

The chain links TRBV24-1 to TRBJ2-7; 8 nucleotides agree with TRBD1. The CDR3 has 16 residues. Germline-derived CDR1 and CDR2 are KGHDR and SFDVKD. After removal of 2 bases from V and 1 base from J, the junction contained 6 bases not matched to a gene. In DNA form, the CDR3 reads TGTGCCACCAGTGATTGGGGGACAGGAGGTTCCTACGAGCAGTACTTC. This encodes CATSDWGTGGSYEQYF.

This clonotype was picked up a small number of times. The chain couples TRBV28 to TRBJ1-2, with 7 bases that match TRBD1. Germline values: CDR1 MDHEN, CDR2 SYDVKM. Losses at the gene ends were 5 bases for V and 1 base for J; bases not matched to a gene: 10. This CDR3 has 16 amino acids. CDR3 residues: CASSGRADRSNYGYTF. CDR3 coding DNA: TGTGCCAGCAGTGGACGCGCGGACAGGAGTAACTATGGCTACACCTTC.

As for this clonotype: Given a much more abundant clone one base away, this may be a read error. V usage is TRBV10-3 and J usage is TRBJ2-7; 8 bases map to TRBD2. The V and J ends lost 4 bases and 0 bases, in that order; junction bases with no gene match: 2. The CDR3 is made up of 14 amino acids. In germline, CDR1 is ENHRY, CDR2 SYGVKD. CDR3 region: CAISGTSSSYEQYF. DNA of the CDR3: TGTGCCATCAGTGGGACTAGCAGCTCCTACGAGCAGTACTTC.

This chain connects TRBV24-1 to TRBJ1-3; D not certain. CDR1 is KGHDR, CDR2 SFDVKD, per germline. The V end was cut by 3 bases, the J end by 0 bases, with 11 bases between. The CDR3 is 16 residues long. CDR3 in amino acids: CATSDHDTNSGNTIYF. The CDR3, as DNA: TGTGCCACCAGTGATCATGACACGAACTCTGGAAACACCATATATTTT.

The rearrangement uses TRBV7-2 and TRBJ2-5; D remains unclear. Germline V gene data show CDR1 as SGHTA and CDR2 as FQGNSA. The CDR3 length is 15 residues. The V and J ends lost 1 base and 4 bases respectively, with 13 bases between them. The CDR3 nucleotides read TGTGCCAGCAGCTTAGGGGGATACGCGGCAGAGACCCAGTACTTC. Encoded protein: CASSLGGYAAETQYF.

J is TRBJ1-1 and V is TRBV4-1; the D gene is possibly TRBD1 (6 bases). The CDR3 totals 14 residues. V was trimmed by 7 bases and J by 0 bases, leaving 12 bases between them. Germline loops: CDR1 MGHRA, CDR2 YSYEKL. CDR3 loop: CASTRTAMNTEAFF. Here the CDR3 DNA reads TGCGCCAGCACAAGGACAGCTATGAACACTGAAGCTTTCTTT.